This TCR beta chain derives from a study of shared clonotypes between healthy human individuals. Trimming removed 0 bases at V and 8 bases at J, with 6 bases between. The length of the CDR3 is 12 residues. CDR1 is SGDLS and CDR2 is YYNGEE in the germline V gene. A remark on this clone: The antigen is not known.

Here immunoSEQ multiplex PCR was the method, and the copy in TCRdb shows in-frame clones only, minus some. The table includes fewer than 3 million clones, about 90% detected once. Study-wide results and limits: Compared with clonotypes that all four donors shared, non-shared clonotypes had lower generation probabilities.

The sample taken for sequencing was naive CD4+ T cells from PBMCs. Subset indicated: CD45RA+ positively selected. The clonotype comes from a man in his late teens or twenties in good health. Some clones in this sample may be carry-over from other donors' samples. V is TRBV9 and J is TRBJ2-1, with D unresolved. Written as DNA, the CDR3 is TGTGCCAGCAGCGTAGATTGGGATGAGCAGTTCTTC. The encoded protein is CASSVDWDEQFF. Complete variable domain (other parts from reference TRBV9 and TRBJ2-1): DSGVTQTPKHLITATGQRVTLRCSPRSGDLSVYWYQQSLDQGLQFLIQYYNGEERAKGNILERFSAQQFPDLHSELNLSSLELGDSALYFCASSVDWDEQFFGPGTRLTVL.